A single sample is the source of the 23 T cell receptor beta chains below, sequenced in a study of blood T cell repertoires in COVID-19. Libraries were prepared by immunoSEQ multiplex PCR; TCRdb keeps only in-frame clonotypes and omits some of them. The data contain under 150,000 clones, about four fifths of them seen just once; the ten biggest clones take up around a tenth. Sequencing used peripheral blood. These receptors were collected from a man aged 35 to 55 with active or convalescent COVID-19.

The CDR3 DNA sequence: TGTGCCAGTAGTATAGTCGGCGGGAGCACAGATACGCAGTATTTT. This gives the protein CASSIVGGSTDTQYF. The rearrangement joins TRBV19 to TRBJ2-3; tentatively, D is TRBD2 (5 bases). V shed 1 base and J shed 0 bases, with 8 bases lying between them. Germline V lookup: CDR1 LNHDA, CDR2 SQIVND (reference sequence). CDR3 size: 15 residues.

The chain joins TRBV7-2 to TRBJ2-3; 8 bases are shared with TRBD2. The CDR3 is 16 amino acids. The junction had 9 bases not matched to a gene; V was cut back by 5 bases and J by 2 bases. Germline assignment: CDR1 SGHTA and CDR2 FQGNSA. Here the CDR3 reads CASSPRAGATTDTQYF. The CDR3 DNA reads as TGTGCCAGCAGCCCCCGAGCGGGGGCGACCACAGATACGCAGTATTTT.

V gene TRBV6-6 combines with J gene TRBJ2-2; 8 bases map to TRBD1. The CDR3 spans 15 residues. The germline gives CDR1 MNHNY, CDR2 SVGAGI (reference sequence). V lost 4 bases, J lost 7 bases, and 8 bases stayed unmatched. The CDR3 nucleotides are TGTGCCAGCAGTTCCCTCAGGGGGCAGAGCGGGGAGCTGTTTTTT. This encodes CASSSLRGQSGELFF.

The rearrangement joins TRBV10-3 to TRBJ2-3; TRBD2 agrees at 8 bases. V trimming: 7 bases; J trimming: 4 bases; junction bases outside the gene matches: 4. The CDR3 spans 13 residues. Germline V lookup: CDR1 ENHRY, CDR2 SYGVKD. CDR3 loop: CAINRGGADTQYF. The CDR3 region has the DNA TGTGCCATCAACCGGGGGGGCGCAGATACGCAGTATTTT.

This chain links TRBV7-3 with TRBJ1-6; no clear D gene. CDR3 length: 13 residues. Trimming pared 2 bases from V and 5 bases from J, leaving 4 bases between. CDR1 SGHTA and CDR2 FQGTGA come from the germline V gene. CDR3 residues: CASSLDNNSPLHF. CDR3 nucleotide sequence: TGTGCCAGCAGCTTAGACAATAATTCACCCCTCCACTTT.

This chain links TRBV3-1 (or the pseudogene TRBV3-2) with TRBJ2-2; maybe TRBD1 (8 bases). The CDR3 totals 14 residues. Per the germline V gene, CDR1 is LGHDT and CDR2 is YNNKEL (reference sequence). The V end lost 4 bases, the J end lost 6 bases, and 12 bases lay between the germline ends. For the CDR3, the DNA is TGTGCCAGCAGCCCCACAGGGGGGGCCGGGGAGCTGTTTTTT. Translated, it gives CASSPTGGAGELFF.

This chain connects TRBV7-9 to TRBJ1-6; 9 positions agree with TRBD1. Germline V gene sequence: CDR1 SEHNR, CDR2 FQNEAQ (reference sequence). Trimming took 7 bases from V and 13 from J; bases not matched to a gene: 8. The CDR3 runs to 13 residues. The CDR3 reads CASTRDRELPLHF. CDR3 DNA: TGTGCCAGCACCCGGGACAGGGAGCTCCCCCTCCACTTT.

The chain couples TRBV7-8 to TRBJ2-7; D is undetermined. The CDR3 has 13 amino acids. From germline, CDR1 is SGHVS and CDR2 FQNEAQ. The V gene lost 5 bases and the J gene lost 2 bases, with 10 bases spanning the gap. This chain's CDR3 is CASSLGFAYEQYF. CDR3 nucleotides: TGTGCCAGCAGCCTCGGTTTCGCCTACGAGCAGTACTTC.

The genes are TRBV27 and TRBJ1-6; TRBD1 is a possible D gene (5 bases). The V and J ends lost 6 bases and 0 bases respectively, with 6 bases between them. This CDR3 contains 14 residues. Looked up from germline, CDR1 is MNHEY and CDR2 is SMNVEV (reference sequence). CDR3 residues: CASSQGSYNSPLHF. The CDR3 DNA sequence: TGTGCCAGCAGCCAGGGCTCCTATAATTCACCCCTCCACTTT.

The chain joins TRBV29-1 to TRBJ1-1; D is perhaps TRBD1 (6 bases). The ends were cut back, 6 bases at V and 1 base at J, with 15 bases in the middle. This CDR3 is built from 14 residues. The germline gives CDR1 SQVTM, CDR2 ANQGSEA. DNA of the CDR3: TGCAGCGTACTGGACAGAGCCAAGAACACTGAAGCTTTCTTT. Its translation: CSVLDRAKNTEAFF. Variable domain in full (rest from reference TRBV29-1 and TRBJ1-1): SAVISQKPSRDICQRGTSLTIQCQVDSQVTMMFWYRQQPGQSLTLIATANQGSEATYESGFVIDKFPISRPNLTFSTLTVSNMSPEDSSIYLCSVLDRAKNTEAFFGQGTRLTVV.

This rearrangement joins TRBV3-1 (or the pseudogene TRBV3-2) to TRBJ2-3, with TRBD2 matching over 9 bases. The V gene's germline CDR1 is LGHDT and CDR2 YNNKEL (reference sequence). This CDR3 has 15 residues. V lost 3 bases and J lost 6; bases outside the gene matches: 7. The CDR3 sequence: CASSQRASGADTQYF. The CDR3 coding sequence is TGTGCCAGCAGCCAGCGGGCTAGCGGGGCCGATACGCAGTATTTT.

This chain connects TRBV9 to TRBJ2-1, with D possibly being TRBD2 (6 bases). The CDR3 has 14 amino acids. CDR1 SGDLS and CDR2 YYNGEE come from the germline V gene. With 6 bases removed from V and 4 bases from J, the gap between germline ends came to 14 bases. DNA of the CDR3: TGTGCCAGCACGCGGGCTAGCGTATACAATGAGCAGTTCTTC. This gives the protein CASTRASVYNEQFF.

J is TRBJ1-1 and V is TRBV18; perhaps TRBD1 as D (5 bases). CDR3 length: 16 residues. V lost 2 bases and J lost 2, with 15 bases in between. CDR1 is KGHSH and CDR2 is LQKENI in the germline V gene. The CDR3 loop reads CASSPRWQGGNTEAFF. CDR3 sequence (DNA): TGTGCCAGCTCACCAAGGTGGCAGGGTGGAAACACTGAAGCTTTCTTT. The full variable domain, in which reference TRBV18 and TRBJ1-1 provide the parts outside the CDR3, is NAGVMQNPRHLVRRRGQEARLRCSPMKGHSHVYWYRQLPEEGLKFMVYLQKENIIDESGMPKERFSAEFPKEGPSILRIQQVVRGDSAAYFCASSPRWQGGNTEAFFGQGTRLTVV.

The rearrangement joins TRBV12-3 or TRBV12-4 to TRBJ2-1; weak D call: TRBD2 (7 bases). Trimming left V 6 bases short and J 14 bases short, with 14 bases between. This CDR3 has 11 residues. The CDR3 nucleotides are TGTGCCAGCAGCCTCGGGGGGCCGGAGTTCTTC. This translates into CASSLGGPEFF.

The genes are TRBV7-3 and TRBJ2-7, with 12 positions matching TRBD2. Germline V gene lookup returns CDR1 SGHTA and CDR2 FQGTGA. The CDR3 has 14 amino acids. Unmatched junction bases numbered 2, after V lost 6 bases and J lost 2 bases. The CDR3 coding sequence is TGTGCCAGCAGTTCTAGCGGGGGGGCCTACGAGCAGTACTTC. It encodes CASSSSGGAYEQYF.

This chain joins TRBV9 and TRBJ2-1; D call uncertain. V was shortened by 2 bases and J by 0 bases, with 9 bases between the two germline ends. From germline, CDR1 is SGDLS and CDR2 YYNGEE. The CDR3 contains 15 residues. The chain's CDR3 is CASSVGSFSYNEQFF. DNA for the CDR3: TGTGCCAGCAGCGTGGGTAGCTTCTCCTACAATGAGCAGTTCTTC.

The rearrangement uses TRBV7-9 and TRBJ1-2; 10 positions agree with TRBD1. The CDR3 runs to 14 residues. CDR1 SEHNR and CDR2 FQNEAQ come from the germline V gene (reference sequence). The J segment lost 2 bases and the V segment lost 6 bases, leaving 3 bases of the junction unmatched. The CDR3 coding sequence is TGTGCCAGCAGTCCGGGACAGGGGAACTATGGCTACACCTTC. Its protein product is CASSPGQGNYGYTF.

This clone appeared a few times. The chain combines TRBV5-4 with TRBJ2-4, with 7 bases fitting TRBD1. The CDR3 is 16 amino acids. CDR1 and CDR2 from the germline V gene are SGHNT and YYREEE (reference sequence). With V trimmed by 4 bases and J by 1 base, 8 bases remained unmatched. This chain's CDR3 is CASSRETTGAKNIQYF. The CDR3, as DNA: TGTGCCAGCAGCCGGGAAACGACAGGGGCCAAAAACATTCAGTACTTC.

The J gene is TRBJ1-5, the V gene TRBV18, with D possibly matching TRBD1 (6 bases). Germline loops: CDR1 KGHSH, CDR2 LQKENI. The CDR3 runs 16 residues. V was pared by 6 bases and J by 5 bases, with 20 bases between. For the CDR3, the DNA is TGTGCCAGCTCGCTAAGCCTCGGGACACCCCATCAGCCCCAGCATTTT. This gives the protein CASSLSLGTPHQPQHF.

V usage is TRBV3-1 (or the pseudogene TRBV3-2) and J usage is TRBJ2-6, with a weak D call TRBD2 (6 bases). This CDR3 has 17 amino acids. CDR1 is LGHDT and CDR2 is YNNKEL in the germline V gene (reference sequence). V gave up 4 bases and J gave up 0 bases, with 13 bases separating them. The CDR3 nucleotides read TGTGCCAGCAGCCCAGCGGGCACGTACTCTGGGGCCAACGTCCTGACTTTC. It is translated as CASSPAGTYSGANVLTF.

The sample holds one count of this clone. The chain combines TRBV7-9 with TRBJ1-3, with a tentative D call TRBD1 (6 bases). The CDR3 has 16 residues. V was pared by 0 bases and J by 3 bases, with 12 bases between. The germline V gene encodes CDR1 SEHNR and CDR2 FQNEAQ (reference sequence). The CDR3 DNA reads TGTGCCAGCAGCTTAGCGGGACCAGGGGTTGGAAACACCATATATTTT. Protein sequence: CASSLAGPGVGNTIYF.

This clone was observed a single time. The gene calls are TRBV25-1 and TRBJ2-3; 8 positions agree with TRBD2. Germline CDR1 reads MGHDK; CDR2 reads SYGVNS. J gave up 0 bases and V 2 bases, and 4 bases lay outside the gene matches. The CDR3 is 16 amino acids. The CDR3 nucleotides are TGTGCCAGCAGTGAAGGGACTAGATCTAGCACAGATACGCAGTATTTT. Amino acid sequence: CASSEGTRSSTDTQYF. Combining the CDR3 with reference TRBV25-1 and TRBJ2-3 gives the whole variable domain EADIYQTPRYLVIGTGKKITLECSQTMGHDKMYWYQQDPGMELHLIHYSYGVNSTEKGDLSSESTVSRIRTEHFPLTLESARPSHTSQYLCASSEGTRSSTDTQYFGPGTRLTVL.

The chain couples TRBV3-1 (or the pseudogene TRBV3-2) to TRBJ2-3, with D unclear. CDR1 and CDR2 from the germline V gene are LGHDT and YNNKEL (reference sequence). The CDR3 loop spans 12 amino acids. Trimming left V 2 bases short and J 3 bases short, with 3 bases between. CDR3: CASSQRTDTQYF. The DNA for the CDR3 is TGTGCCAGCAGCCAACGTACAGATACGCAGTATTTT.